The 21 T cell receptor beta chains below come from one sample, sequenced in a study of OX40 agonist ivuxolimab in advanced cancers. Clones were read by immunoSEQ multiplex PCR, and TCRdb kept only the in-frame ones, dropping some. Of about 62,000 clones detected, 85% appear once; the ten largest clones hold about 4.2%. Sequences were derived from CD4+ or CD8+ T cells sorted from blood, sampled in a trial of the OX40 agonist ivuxolimab. The receptors shown here come from an adult with an advanced solid tumor such as melanoma, head and neck, liver or kidney cancer.

V usage is TRBV19 and J usage is TRBJ2-5; TRBD2 matches 12 bases. The CDR3 length is 16 residues. The J segment lost 4 bases and the V segment lost 5 bases, leaving 8 bases of the junction unmatched. Germline-derived CDR1 and CDR2 are LNHDA and SQIVND (reference sequence). The chain's CDR3 is CASSPSGGAFGETQYF. The DNA for the CDR3 is TGTGCCAGTAGTCCTAGCGGGGGGGCTTTCGGAGAGACCCAGTACTTC.

The CDR3 DNA is TGTGCCTGGAGAGGCGGGAGCGACTACAATGAGCAGTTCTTC. Translated, it gives CAWRGGSDYNEQFF. The gene calls are TRBV30 and TRBJ2-1, with TRBD2 matching 7 bases. V lost 3 bases and J lost 3; bases outside the gene matches: 5. The CDR3 contains 14 residues. Germline loops: CDR1 GTSNPN, CDR2 SVGIG (reference sequence).

The J gene is TRBJ2-1, the V gene TRBV9; D is possibly TRBD2 (6 bases). Germline CDR1 reads SGDLS; CDR2 reads YYNGEE. The CDR3 length is 14 residues. Deletions cut 0 bases from V and 7 bases from J, with 11 bases between. The DNA for the CDR3 is TGTGCCAGCAGCGTAGCTGACGGAGGGAATGAGCAGTTCTTC. Its protein product is CASSVADGGNEQFF.

The rearrangement links TRBV6-1 to TRBJ2-1; no clear D gene. Germline lookup yields CDR1 MNHNS and CDR2 SASEGT. The ends were cut back, 3 bases at V and 5 bases at J, with 11 bases in the middle. The CDR3 loop spans 14 amino acids. CDR3 in DNA: TGTGCCAGCAGTGATTGGGGTCTGGACAATGAGCAGTTCTTC. The encoded protein is CASSDWGLDNEQFF.

CDR3 amino acids: CASTNDGPNTDTQYF. The CDR3 bases are TGTGCCAGCACCAACGATGGGCCGAACACAGATACGCAGTATTTT. The chain is built from TRBV11-1 and TRBJ2-3; D unresolved. The CDR3 length is 15 residues. CDR1 and CDR2 (germline): SGHAT, FQDESV (reference sequence). Deletions cut 7 bases from V and 2 bases from J, with 16 bases between.

The chain employs TRBV9 and TRBJ2-7; TRBD2 might be the D (6 bases). Germline loops: CDR1 SGDLS, CDR2 YYNGEE. Trimming shortened V by 3 bases and J by 5 bases, and 15 bases separated the two germline ends. This CDR3 is 14 amino acids long. The CDR3 DNA is TGTGCCAGCAGCGCCCGGTGGGAGGTCCACGAGCAGTACTTC. Its protein product is CASSARWEVHEQYF.

The rearrangement links TRBV4-1 to TRBJ2-5, with D perhaps TRBD1 (6 bases). Per the germline V gene, CDR1 is MGHRA and CDR2 is YSYEKL. The germline V and J ends were trimmed by 5 bases and 4 bases, with 14 bases remaining between them. The CDR3 is 14 amino acids. In DNA, the CDR3 is TGCGCCAGCAGCGGCTTTGGGGGCCGAGAGACCCAGTACTTC. Its protein product is CASSGFGGRETQYF.

The chain recombines TRBV2 with TRBJ1-6, with 8 positions matching TRBD1. Per germline, CDR1 SNHLY and CDR2 FYNNEI. The CDR3 contains 17 residues. V lost 4 bases and J lost 4; bases outside the gene matches: 9. Written as DNA, the CDR3 is TGTGCCAGCAGTGGGAGAAAGGACAGGGCTTATAATTCACCCCTCCACTTT. Its protein product is CASSGRKDRAYNSPLHF.

V and J are TRBV6-1 and TRBJ2-5; possible D gene TRBD1, 6 bases. Trimming took 10 bases from V and 4 from J, leaving 19 bases between them. The CDR3 covers 14 residues. Germline V gene sequence: CDR1 MNHNS, CDR2 SASEGT. DNA of the CDR3: TGTGCCAACGTACAGCTTATACAGGGAGAGACCCAGTACTTC. Amino acid sequence: CANVQLIQGETQYF.

This clone was picked up a small number of times. The gene calls are TRBV19 and TRBJ1-2; D uncertain. There are 10 residues in the CDR3. Trimming shortened V by 10 bases and J by 8 bases, and 11 bases separated the two germline ends. Looked up from germline, CDR1 is LNHDA and CDR2 is SQIVND (reference sequence). The CDR3 reads CATPPLGYTF. CDR3 DNA: TGTGCCACCCCCCCGTTAGGCTACACCTTC.

This chain uses TRBV9 with TRBJ2-2, with 9 bases lining up with TRBD1. V shed 3 bases, J shed 2 bases, and the junction held 5 bases outside the gene matches. Germline CDR1 is SGDLS and CDR2 is YYNGEE. CDR3 length: 16 residues. The chain's CDR3 is CASSEQGAGNTGELFF. The CDR3 DNA follows: TGTGCCAGCAGCGAACAGGGGGCAGGAAACACCGGGGAGCTGTTTTTT.

The chain employs TRBV5-6 and TRBJ2-7, with TRBD1 matching over 8 bases. V dropped 6 bases and J dropped 4; count of bases not matched to a gene: 6. Germline CDR1 SGHDT, CDR2 YYEEEE. This CDR3 spans 13 amino acids. This CDR3 is CASNGQGRYEQYF. The DNA of the CDR3 is TGTGCCAGCAACGGACAGGGCCGTTACGAGCAGTACTTC.

The chain combines TRBV6-1 with TRBJ2-1; D tentatively fits TRBD1 or TRBD2 (5 bases each). The germline gives CDR1 MNHNS, CDR2 SASEGT. V was trimmed by 5 bases and J by 5 bases, leaving 10 bases between them. The CDR3 has 13 residues. Here the CDR3 reads CASSPGPNNEQFF. The CDR3 bases are TGTGCCAGCAGTCCGGGACCCAACAATGAGCAGTTCTTC.

The chain uses TRBV7-9 and TRBJ1-4; no reliable D call. Trimming cost V 2 bases and J 0 bases, with 10 bases left between them. This CDR3 contains 16 residues. Germline CDR1 and CDR2: SEHNR and FQNEAQ (reference sequence). The CDR3 DNA reads as TGTGCCAGCAGCTTAACGTCAGGAGCAACTAATGAAAAACTGTTTTTT. Its protein is CASSLTSGATNEKLFF.

The chain links TRBV9 to TRBJ2-1, with 11 bases aligning to TRBD2. The CDR3 extends over 19 amino acids. Germline trimming cut 2 bases from V and 5 bases from J; bases unmatched to any gene: 15. Germline CDR1 reads SGDLS; CDR2 reads YYNGEE. The CDR3 nucleotides are TGTGCCAGCAGCGTCGCAGGGGGCAGGAGGGGACTAGCGGACAATGAGCAGTTCTTC. This translates into CASSVAGGRRGLADNEQFF. The full variable domain, in which reference TRBV9 and TRBJ2-1 provide the parts outside the CDR3, is DSGVTQTPKHLITATGQRVTLRCSPRSGDLSVYWYQQSLDQGLQFLIQYYNGEERAKGNILERFSAQQFPDLHSELNLSSLELGDSALYFCASSVAGGRRGLADNEQFFGPGTRLTVL.

The chain combines TRBV6-1 with TRBJ2-7; tentatively, D is TRBD1 (5 bases). V lost 7 bases and J 3 bases, leaving 10 bases between the germline ends. Germline-derived CDR1 and CDR2 are MNHNS and SASEGT. The CDR3 extends over 12 amino acids. The CDR3 loop reads CASKETVYEQYF. In nucleotides, the CDR3 is TGTGCCAGCAAGGAGACAGTCTACGAGCAGTACTTC.

The gene calls are TRBV29-1 and TRBJ2-1, with D possibly being TRBD1 (5 bases). V was clipped by 2 bases and J by 4 bases, with 6 bases between them. Germline loops: CDR1 SQVTM, CDR2 ANQGSEA. The CDR3 is made up of 12 amino acids. CDR3 nucleotides: TGCAGCGTTGAACAGGGATACAATGAGCAGTTCTTC. Protein sequence: CSVEQGYNEQFF.

This clone was recorded once. The gene calls are TRBV7-2 and TRBJ2-7; TRBD2 agrees at 7 bases. Germline-derived CDR1 and CDR2 are SGHTA and FQGNSA. J gave up 4 bases and V 5 bases, and 2 bases lay outside the gene matches. The CDR3 has 12 residues. This chain's CDR3 is CASSGGGYEQYF. The CDR3 DNA reads TGTGCCAGCAGCGGGGGGGGTTACGAGCAGTACTTC.

The rearrangement joins TRBV5-5 to TRBJ1-1; D unclear. V was trimmed by 0 bases and J by 1 base, leaving 7 bases between them. CDR1 and CDR2 (germline): SGHKS, YYEKEE (reference sequence). The CDR3 is 14 amino acids. The CDR3 spells CASSLARSNTEAFF. In DNA, the CDR3 is TGTGCCAGCAGCTTGGCCAGATCGAACACTGAAGCTTTCTTT.

This clone has just a few counts. The CDR3 DNA reads TGTGCCAGTAGCCGGGACATCACGGGTCAGCCCCAGCATTTT. This codes for CASSRDITGQPQHF. The chain employs TRBV19 and TRBJ1-5, with D possibly matching TRBD1 (6 bases). The germline gives CDR1 LNHDA, CDR2 SQIVND (reference sequence). Deletions cut 6 bases from V and 6 bases from J, with 15 bases between. The CDR3 has 14 amino acids.

This rearrangement joins TRBV19 to TRBJ2-2; D is unresolved. CDR1 is LNHDA and CDR2 is SQIVND in the germline V gene (reference sequence). The CDR3 contains 17 residues. Trimming cost V 10 bases and J 4 bases, with 25 bases left between them. In DNA, the CDR3 is TGTGCCAAGACGGGCTTCCCCAATAAACATTTCACCGGGGAGCTGTTTTTT. Translating it yields CAKTGFPNKHFTGELFF.